This TCR beta chain was sequenced in a study of T cells in Graves' hyperthyroidism and ophthalmopathy (dated by TCRdb to the late 2010s). Study-wide context: Peripheral blood samples were taken at the time of initial diagnosis, prior to any treatment. According to the paper, TCR Vbeta CDR3 sequencing was carried out on some 130 peripheral blood samples, which came from under 50 ophthalmopathy, under 85 hyperthyroidism and about 17 progressor patients. Prospective prediction of ophthalmopathy was tested in an independent validation cohort of 18 to 20 hyperthyroidism patients and 15 to 17 patients who later progressed to ophthalmopathy. Following sampling, methimazole starting at 30 mg daily was given to hyperthyroidism patients, and high-dose intravenous methylprednisolone was given to ophthalmopathy patients. In over five Graves' hyperthyroidism patients, the study also compared T-cell repertoires from thyroid tissue with T-cell repertoires from blood. The approximately 97 discovery patients were randomly divided into training and test sets at a 7:3 ratio. To identify distinguishing TCR V-J signatures, a discovery cohort of around 100 patients was used, comprising 43 with Graves' ophthalmopathy and about 59 with stable Graves' hyperthyroidism.

Amplification of TCR beta CDR3 regions was carried out from RNA transcripts. For the first round of RT-PCR on the TCR CDR3, the HTBI primer set was used together with the Qiagen OneStep RT-PCR kit. Libraries were constructed in a second round of multiplex PCR, after which size selection and purification were carried out. Sequencing of the libraries was done on an Illumina HiSeq2000 using paired-end 100 bp reads. The paper's data handling went like this. SOAPnuke was used to process the raw data, throwing out any read that contained adapters or uncalled bases, had a mean Phred below 15, or lacked an exact constant-primer or identifier match. COPE v1.2.5 was used to merge the high-quality paired reads, and each unique nucleotide sequence was defined as a clonotype. MiTCR v1.1 was used to align clonotypes to the IMGT TRBV, TRBD and TRBJ reference segments. Analysis was restricted to V-J combinations with a frequency above 0.0001, which covered roughly 99% of repertoires. The TCS score was defined as F50 (clonal expansion) divided by E x V (chaos), with BLOSUM62-based TCRdist calculated between CDR3 peptides within each V-J. Welch's t-statistics and random forest reduced approximately 520 V-J features to 13, which were used in a naive Bayes classifier (R e1071). Clones were called with MiXCR by TCRdb after fastp trimmed the public reads at Q25, and only in-frame beta chains were retained. Rows with one shared CDR3 protein collapse into an entry with the most common genes and DNA. TCRdb's processing, not the authors', yielded these V and J calls. Present in this sample are about 320,000 distinct CDR3 sequences, roughly 17% of which were seen just once. The ten largest clones add up to roughly 33% of the sample.

The CDR3 goes from the cysteine to the phenylalanine over 16 residues. This entry keeps only the CDR3 DNA: 48 bases, framed from base 1. Unmatched junction bases come to 11, with V trimmed by 4 bases and J by 5 bases. The paper's findings and limits, for the study overall: A 13 V-J signature model separated ophthalmopathy from stable hyperthyroidism, with approximately 87% sensitivity and roughly 81% specificity in cross-validation and 80%/75% in testing. Most expanded thyroid clonotypes (frequency above 0.001) were also found in blood, which suggests that blood repertoires may mirror thyroid immune responses. During validation, the model predicted progression to ophthalmopathy a median of approximately six months ahead of onset, with around 70% sensitivity and 72.22% specificity. Sample size was not statistically predetermined, and blinding of investigators to group allocation was not performed.

Stable Graves' hyperthyroidism was defined as the absence of progression to ophthalmopathy over 18 months of follow-up. The hyperthyroidism patients were between 18 and 65 years old and newly diagnosed, with a disease duration of less than 2 months. Exclusion was applied to patients with uncontrolled infections, other autoimmune diseases, pregnancy or lactation. Diagnoses relied on clinical symptoms, serum thyroxine and TRAb, thyroid ultrasound and orbital computed tomography. Ficoll-Paque density gradient centrifugation was used to isolate PBMCs from approximately 11 ml of fresh peripheral blood. Total RNA was extracted using Trizol reagent, and RNA quality was assessed on an Agilent 2100 Bioanalyzer. This clonotype was observed many times. No antigen is known for it. No base quality information exists; no much larger clone differs at one position.

Sequences were obtained from blood. The chain is made from TRBV12-3 or TRBV12-4 and TRBJ2-7; 10 middle bases align to TRBD2. This sequence originates from a young man with Graves' hyperthyroidism. The nucleotide sequence reads as follows: TGTGCCAGCAGTTCCTTAGCGGGAGGAGTGGCGGACGAGCAGTACTTC. Its amino acids are CASSSLAGGVADEQYF.